This entry lists 16 T cell receptor beta chains sequenced from one sample in a study of neurological immune-mediated disorders. The time point denotes: longitudinal time-point 3. TCRdb recomputed calls from the 5' RACE reads with MiXCR, one row per CDR3 protein. The sample consists of roughly 100,000 distinct CDR3 sequences, approximately 11% of them appearing once. Sequenced: PBMCs. All receptors come from a female donor with HTLV-1-associated myelopathy (HAM/TSP).

This clonotype was seen repeatedly, ten times or more. The V call is TRBV12-3 or TRBV12-4, the J call TRBJ2-1; 9 bases align to TRBD2. V shed 7 bases, J shed 6 bases, and the junction held 7 bases outside the gene matches. The CDR3 has 14 residues. CDR3 amino acids: CASIVSGGANEQFF. The CDR3 nucleotides read TGTGCCAGCATCGTTAGCGGGGGTGCCAATGAGCAGTTCTTC.

In the case of this clonotype: A much bigger clone sits one base away, suggesting this may be a read error. The rearrangement uses TRBV7-2 and TRBJ2-4; tentatively, D is TRBD2 (7 bases). Trimming removed 7 bases at V and 12 bases at J, with 16 bases between. The CDR3 consists of 12 residues. Germline V gene data show CDR1 as SGHTA and CDR2 as FQGNSA. Here the CDR3 DNA reads TGTGCCAGCAAGAAGGGGGGGGCGCCTCAGTACTTC. This gives the protein CASKKGGAPQYF.

This clonotype has ten or more counts. This CDR3 reads CASSYYSDRGVEQYF. CDR3 in DNA: TGTGCCAGCAGTTACTACTCGGACAGGGGCGTCGAGCAGTACTTC. The chain joins TRBV6-6 to TRBJ2-7, with TRBD1 matching over 9 bases. Germline V gene sequence: CDR1 MNHNY, CDR2 SVGAGI (reference sequence). The CDR3 covers 15 residues. Trimming took 1 base from V and 6 from J; bases not matched to a gene: 7.

Comment on this clonotype: A read error may explain this, as a much larger clone is one base away. V usage is TRBV7-9 and J usage is TRBJ2-3; the D gene is possibly TRBD1 (5 bases). The length of the CDR3 is 16 residues. The V and J ends lost 8 bases and 7 bases respectively, with 25 bases between them. The germline CDR1 and CDR2 sequences are SEHNR and FQNEAQ (reference sequence). The CDR3 DNA sequence: TGTGCCAGCGGGGCAGGGTCGATCCCGACCTCCCATACGCAGTATTTT. Protein: CASGAGSIPTSHTQYF.

In this sample, this clonotype turned up many times. The chain couples TRBV9 to TRBJ2-3, with D maybe TRBD2 (6 bases). The CDR3 extends over 14 amino acids. Trimming shortened V by 3 bases and J by 0 bases, and 8 bases separated the two germline ends. Germline V lookup: CDR1 SGDLS, CDR2 YYNGEE. The DNA of the CDR3 is TGTGCCAGCAGCGCCGGGAGAAGCACAGATACGCAGTATTTT. Translation: CASSAGRSTDTQYF.

The table lists this clonotype with many counts. The chain combines TRBV9 with TRBJ2-1; D not resolved. CDR1 is SGDLS, CDR2 YYNGEE, per germline. The V end lost 4 bases, the J end lost 0 bases, and 11 bases lay between the germline ends. This CDR3 spans 15 amino acids. The CDR3 coding sequence is TGTGCCAGCAGCCGCGGAAAGAGCTCCTACAATGAGCAGTTCTTC. Translation gives CASSRGKSSYNEQFF.

This clonotype was observed many times. The CDR3 loop reads CASSQGAGEQYF. As DNA, the CDR3 is TGTGCCAGCTCACAGGGGGCTGGGGAGCAGTACTTC. This chain links TRBV18 with TRBJ2-7; 7 bases are a match to TRBD1. The J segment lost 7 bases and the V segment lost 4 bases, leaving 4 bases of the junction unmatched. The CDR3 runs to 12 residues. Germline CDR1 is KGHSH and CDR2 is LQKENI.

The V gene is TRBV7-2, the J gene TRBJ2-1; no firm D call. With 1 base removed from V and 1 base from J, the gap between germline ends came to 8 bases. CDR1 and CDR2 from the germline V gene are SGHTA and FQGNSA. The CDR3 length is 15 residues. The DNA of the CDR3 is TGTGCCAGCAGCTTAGGGGGTACTTCCTACAATGAGCAGTTCTTC. It is translated as CASSLGGTSYNEQFF.

With respect to this clonotype: A much larger clone sits a single nucleotide away, making a read error possible. V gene TRBV28 combines with J gene TRBJ2-7, with D perhaps TRBD1 (5 bases). There are 13 residues in the CDR3. Germline CDR1 and CDR2: MDHEN and SYDVKM. CDR3 nucleotide sequence: TGTGCCAACAGTAAACCCAGGGTTTACGAGCAGTACTTC. Its protein product is CANSKPRVYEQYF. Filled out from reference TRBV28 and TRBJ2-7, the complete variable domain reads DVKVTQSSRYLVKRTGEKVFLECVQDMDHENMFWYRQDPGLGLRLIYFSYDVKMKEKGDIPEGYSVSREKKERFSLILESASTNQTSMYLCANSKPRVYEQYFGPGTRLTVT.

The table lists this clonotype with many counts. The rearrangement links TRBV20-1 to TRBJ2-7; TRBD1 or TRBD2 may be the D gene (6 bases each). This CDR3 has 12 residues. V dropped 4 bases and J dropped 5 bases, with 12 bases sitting between them. Germline loops: CDR1 DFQATT, CDR2 SNEGSKA (reference sequence). The CDR3 sequence is CSANERGDEQYF. The CDR3 DNA reads TGCAGTGCTAATGAAAGGGGGGACGAGCAGTACTTC.

This clonotype was seen ten or more times. This chain uses TRBV29-1 with TRBJ2-1; 7 positions agree with TRBD1. The CDR3 contains 15 residues. CDR1 SQVTM and CDR2 ANQGSEA come from the germline V gene. After removal of 0 bases from V and 2 bases from J, the junction contained 4 bases not matched to a gene. The DNA of the CDR3 is TGCAGCGTTGAAGATGAGGGGGCCCCCTACAATGAGCAGTTCTTC. As protein: CSVEDEGAPYNEQFF.

This clonotype was found many times. The J gene is TRBJ1-2, the V gene TRBV4-1; a possible D gene is TRBD1 (6 bases). The CDR3 runs to 13 residues. With 4 bases removed from V and 4 bases from J, the gap between germline ends came to 10 bases. Germline CDR1 is MGHRA and CDR2 is YSYEKL. CDR3: CASSLEQGYGYTF. The CDR3 region has the DNA TGCGCCAGCAGCCTAGAACAGGGCTATGGCTACACCTTC.

There are many counts of this clonotype. The V and J genes are TRBV28 and TRBJ2-2, with no clear D. CDR3 length equals 16 residues. Trimming stripped 4 bases from V and 3 bases from J, with 15 bases between. Germline CDR1 reads MDHEN; CDR2 reads SYDVKM. The CDR3 protein is CASSSAGRTDTGELFF. In DNA, the CDR3 is TGTGCCAGCAGTTCTGCAGGTCGTACGGACACCGGGGAGCTGTTTTTT.

This clonotype has a count of ten or more. The chain couples TRBV7-8 to TRBJ2-7; 7 bases line up with TRBD1. The CDR3 consists of 13 residues. Looked up from germline, CDR1 is SGHVS and CDR2 is FQNEAQ. V shed 1 base and J 6 bases; nucleotides not matched to a gene: 3. In nucleotides, the CDR3 is TGTGCCAGCAGCTTAGTACAGGGGACCGAGCAGTACTTC. This encodes CASSLVQGTEQYF. The full variable domain, completed using reference TRBV7-8 and TRBJ2-7, is GAGVSQSPRYKVAKRGQDVALRCDPISGHVSLFWYQQALGQGPEFLTYFQNEAQLDKSGLPSDRFFAERPEGSVSTLKIQRTQQEDSAVYLCASSLVQGTEQYFGPGTRLTVT.

This clonotype was recorded at least ten times. This chain links TRBV20-1 with TRBJ2-1; D not resolved. Per germline, CDR1 DFQATT and CDR2 SNEGSKA (reference sequence). This CDR3 contains 16 residues. V was shortened by 2 bases and J by 9 bases, with 23 bases between the two germline ends. CDR3 nucleotide sequence: TGCAGTGCTAGACCTCCCGTCGGTTTTGGTAGAGGTGAGCAGTTCTTC. Its protein product is CSARPPVGFGRGEQFF.

There are many counts of this clonotype. This sequence joins TRBV7-8 and TRBJ2-5; 7 bases are a match to TRBD1. Trimming took 5 bases from V and 1 from J; bases not matched to a gene: 4. The CDR3 runs to 14 residues. The V gene's germline CDR1 is SGHVS and CDR2 FQNEAQ. CDR3 sequence (DNA): TGTGCCAGCAGCACCGGGACAGTCCAAGAGACCCAGTACTTC. Protein: CASSTGTVQETQYF.